These 25 T cell receptor beta chains share one sample of origin, sequenced in a study of CD8 T cells in ankylosing spondylitis. TCRdb re-derived calls from the 5' RACE reads in MiXCR, one entry per CDR3 protein. The sample records 150,000 to 200,000 distinct CDR3 sequences, around 18% being singletons. Sequenced: blood, either unsorted or a sorted T cell fraction (not recorded which). The receptors come from a male donor with ankylosing spondylitis or in good health (not recorded which).

There are many counts of this clonotype. The chain recombines TRBV27 with TRBJ1-6, with TRBD1 identical over 10 bases. Germline loops: CDR1 MNHEY, CDR2 SMNVEV (reference sequence). The CDR3 runs to 15 residues. The junction had 6 bases not matched to a gene; V was cut back by 4 bases and J by 9 bases. CDR3 coding DNA: TGTGCCAGCAGTTCCGGGACAGGGGATACTTCACCCCTCCACTTT. It translates to CASSSGTGDTSPLHF.

V and J are TRBV20-1 and TRBJ1-4; tentatively, D is TRBD1 (5 bases). The CDR3 has 12 amino acids. V was shortened by 2 bases and J by 7 bases, with 8 bases between the two germline ends. Germline CDR1 reads DFQATT; CDR2 reads SNEGSKA (reference sequence). The CDR3 coding sequence is TGCAGTGCTAGACTCCAGGGTGAAAAACTGTTTTTT. Amino acids: CSARLQGEKLFF.

At least ten counts were recorded for this clonotype. CDR3 coding DNA: TGCAGTGCTAGAGACCTAGAGCCCCAAGCGGGAGGATACAATGAGCAGTTCTTC. Protein: CSARDLEPQAGGYNEQFF. J is TRBJ2-1 and V is TRBV20-1, with 9 positions matching TRBD2. The CDR3 length is 18 residues. With 0 bases clipped from V and 4 bases from J, the junction kept 13 bases outside the gene matches. Germline V CDR1 and CDR2: DFQATT, SNEGSKA (reference sequence).

This clonotype was counted at least ten times. V and J are TRBV29-1 and TRBJ2-7; a weak D match, TRBD1 (6 bases). There are 12 residues in the CDR3. From germline, CDR1 is SQVTM and CDR2 ANQGSEA. V dropped 4 bases and J dropped 5 bases, with 12 bases sitting between them. CDR3 in DNA: TGCAGCGTTGTCAGGGGTGGTGACGAGCAGTACTTC. It translates to CSVVRGGDEQYF.

Of note for this clonotype: Possible read error: a much larger clone is one base away. The chain recombines TRBV14 with TRBJ1-1; D is uncertain. The CDR3 is made up of 14 amino acids. Germline-derived CDR1 and CDR2 are SGHDN and FVKESK. Trimming shortened V by 4 bases and J by 4 bases, and 13 bases separated the two germline ends. The CDR3 sequence is CASSLEDGSTEAFF. For the CDR3, the DNA is TGTGCCAGCAGCCTTGAAGACGGGAGCACTGAAGCTTTCTTT.

The sample holds a few counts of this clonotype. The chain uses TRBV20-1 and TRBJ2-5; D is possibly TRBD1 (6 bases). Germline V CDR1 and CDR2: DFQATT, SNEGSKA (reference sequence). The CDR3 extends over 14 amino acids. Trimming shortened V by 3 bases and J by 5 bases, and 16 bases separated the two germline ends. Here the CDR3 DNA reads TGCAGTGCTAGTAGGGCAGGGGTTGAGGAGACCCAGTACTTC. It is translated as CSASRAGVEETQYF.

This clonotype was seen ten or more times. V usage is TRBV5-4 and J usage is TRBJ2-7; 9 positions match TRBD2. The CDR3 is 14 residues long. Germline V lookup: CDR1 SGHNT, CDR2 YYREEE (reference sequence). V gave up 2 bases and J gave up 6 bases; unmatched junction bases: 6. CDR3 nucleotides: TGTGCCAGCAGCTTTGCGGGAGGGCCAATCGAGCAGTACTTC. Encoded protein: CASSFAGGPIEQYF.

This chain connects TRBV20-1 to TRBJ2-7; D is unclear. Per the germline V gene, CDR1 is DFQATT and CDR2 is SNEGSKA (reference sequence). The length of the CDR3 is 13 residues. V lost 4 bases and J 2 bases, leaving 12 bases between the germline ends. The CDR3 here is CSATLGTAYEQYF. The DNA of the CDR3 is TGCAGTGCTACCTTGGGTACAGCCTACGAGCAGTACTTC.

V usage is TRBV5-1 and J usage is TRBJ1-1, with TRBD1 identical over 9 bases. The germline V gene encodes CDR1 SGHRS and CDR2 YFSETQ. There are 14 residues in the CDR3. After removal of 0 bases from V and 4 bases from J, the junction contained 1 base not matched to a gene. The DNA of the CDR3 is TGCGCCAGCAGCTTGGCGGGACAGGGCACTGAAGCTTTCTTT. This sequence encodes CASSLAGQGTEAFF.

In this sample, this clonotype turned up many times. The CDR3 sequence is CASSQDLSDTQYF. CDR3 nucleotides: TGTGCCAGCAGCCAAGATCTTTCAGATACGCAGTATTTT. This chain uses TRBV3-1 with TRBJ2-3, with D unresolved. The CDR3 consists of 13 residues. Trimming took 0 bases from V and 4 from J, leaving 5 bases between them. CDR1 LGHDT and CDR2 YNNKEL come from the germline V gene (reference sequence).

The genes are TRBV11-2 and TRBJ2-7; TRBD2 matches 10 bases. Germline V gene sequence: CDR1 SGHAT, CDR2 FQNNGV. Germline trimming cut 3 bases from V and 4 bases from J; bases unmatched to any gene: 9. The CDR3 has 16 residues. The CDR3 DNA is TGTGCCAGCAGCTTGGGAACTAGCGGGATGGGTTACGAGCAGTACTTC. This encodes CASSLGTSGMGYEQYF.

This clonotype was observed at least ten times. The rearrangement uses TRBV5-1 and TRBJ2-7; possible D gene TRBD2, 5 bases. With 4 bases removed from V and 4 bases from J, the gap between germline ends came to 12 bases. Germline CDR1 reads SGHRS; CDR2 reads YFSETQ. The CDR3 runs to 13 residues. The CDR3 spells CASSEGAAYEQYF. The CDR3 DNA reads TGCGCCAGCAGCGAGGGAGCGGCTTACGAGCAGTACTTC.

Note on this clonotype: Germline is not matched at one junction end, which may reflect a read error. The V call is TRBV5-6, the J call TRBJ2-7; maybe TRBD1 (7 bases). The CDR3 sequence is 14 residues long. Germline V gene sequence: CDR1 SGHDT, CDR2 YYEEEE. The CDR3 nucleotides are TGTGCCAACAGCATACAGGGGAGGTGGTACGAGCAGTACTTC. Its translation: CANSIQGRWYEQYF.

The rearrangement links TRBV28 to TRBJ1-4; 8 bases align to TRBD1. The junction had 5 bases not matched to a gene; V was cut back by 6 bases and J by 5 bases. CDR3 length: 14 residues. The germline gives CDR1 MDHEN, CDR2 SYDVKM. CDR3 nucleotides: TGTGCCAGCAGACCGGGACAGGACAATGAAAAACTGTTTTTT. It is translated as CASRPGQDNEKLFF.

This clonotype appeared many times. The chain employs TRBV6-5 and TRBJ1-1; maybe TRBD1 (5 bases). V was shortened by 4 bases and J by 5 bases, with 17 bases between the two germline ends. The V gene's germline CDR1 is MNHEY and CDR2 SVGAGI. The length of the CDR3 is 15 residues. CDR3 sequence: CASSSGGDRRTEAFF. CDR3 DNA sequence: TGTGCCAGCAGTTCTGGGGGTGACCGGCGGACTGAAGCTTTCTTT.

This clonotype was seen a handful of times. The chain employs TRBV12-5 and TRBJ2-5, with 10 bases fitting TRBD2. CDR1 is LGHNT, CDR2 FRNRAP, per germline. The trim removed 3 bases at V and 2 bases at J, leaving 3 bases unmatched. The CDR3 has 15 residues. The CDR3 is CASGFGLAAQETQYF. Here the CDR3 DNA reads TGTGCTAGTGGTTTTGGACTAGCGGCGCAAGAGACCCAGTACTTC.

This clonotype was detected many times. The chain uses TRBV10-3 and TRBJ2-5, with TRBD2 matching over 12 bases. CDR3 size: 14 residues. V lost 8 bases to trimming and J lost 2 bases; unmatched junction nucleotides: 3. CDR1 and CDR2 from the germline V gene are ENHRY and SYGVKD. The CDR3 DNA reads as TGTGCCATCGGGACTAGCGGGCAGCAAGAGACCCAGTACTTC. This gives the protein CAIGTSGQQETQYF.

This clonotype was counted ten times or more. This chain joins TRBV28 and TRBJ1-5, with unresolved D. CDR1 and CDR2 (germline): MDHEN, SYDVKM. The CDR3 loop spans 14 amino acids. V gave up 1 base and J gave up 5 bases, with 9 bases separating them. The CDR3 is CASSLFGPYQPQHF. In nucleotides, the CDR3 is TGTGCCAGCAGTTTATTCGGGCCCTATCAGCCCCAGCATTTT.

V gene TRBV12-3 or TRBV12-4 combines with J gene TRBJ1-4; D possibly corresponds to TRBD1 (6 bases). This CDR3 comprises 15 residues. Deletions cut 5 bases from V and 0 bases from J, with 10 bases between. The CDR3 coding sequence is TGTGCCAGCAGTCCGGACAGCGCAACTAATGAAAAACTGTTTTTT. Residues: CASSPDSATNEKLFF.

The chain combines TRBV29-1 with TRBJ2-7; unclear D gene. The CDR3 is 14 amino acids. Germline V gives CDR1 SQVTM, CDR2 ANQGSEA. V was cut by 4 bases and J by 2 bases, with 15 bases left in between. CDR3 coding DNA: TGCAGCGTTGGGGCCGGTGGACCCACCTACGAGCAGTACTTC. Its protein is CSVGAGGPTYEQYF.

The V gene is TRBV6-1, the J gene TRBJ2-4, with D possibly matching TRBD2 (6 bases). Between the trimmed V and J ends, which lost 6 bases and 9 bases, there was a span of 18 bases. Per germline, CDR1 MNHNS and CDR2 SASEGT. CDR3 size: 14 residues. CDR3 protein: CASSLGTPPVIQYF. As DNA, the CDR3 is TGTGCCAGCAGCCTCGGGACTCCGCCGGTCATTCAGTACTTC.

This clonotype came up a few times. The chain joins TRBV5-1 to TRBJ1-1, with D uncertain. This CDR3 has 15 residues. In germline, CDR1 is SGHRS, CDR2 YFSETQ. V was cut by 3 bases and J by 1 base, with 13 bases left in between. The CDR3, as DNA: TGCGCCAGCAGCTGGACGGATTCAACGAACACTGAAGCTTTCTTT. Translating gives CASSWTDSTNTEAFF.

This clonotype was detected once. The V gene is TRBV3-1, the J gene TRBJ2-1; 7 bases align to TRBD2. CDR3 length: 13 residues. CDR1 and CDR2 from the germline V gene are LGHDT and YNNKEL (reference sequence). V dropped 4 bases and J dropped 10; count of bases not matched to a gene: 7. The CDR3 region is CASSRGGKGEQFF. For the CDR3, the DNA is TGTGCCAGCAGCCGGGGAGGGAAAGGGGAGCAGTTCTTC.

The sample holds many counts of this clonotype. V and J are TRBV28 and TRBJ2-7; 14 nucleotides match TRBD2. The CDR3 loop spans 15 amino acids. J lost 6 bases, V lost 5 bases, and 6 bases had no gene match. CDR1 and CDR2 (germline): MDHEN, SYDVKM. CDR3 sequence (DNA): TGTGCCAGCAGTGAACGACTAGCGGGAGGGACCGAGCAGTACTTC. It translates to CASSERLAGGTEQYF.

Points on this clonotype: A read error may be the cause here, since a much bigger clone is one base away. The genes are TRBV10-3 and TRBJ2-2; D remains ambiguous. Deletions cut 0 bases from V and 5 bases from J, with 10 bases between. The CDR3 consists of 15 residues. CDR1 and CDR2 from the germline V gene are ENHRY and SYGVKD. This chain's CDR3 is CAISESGKGTGELFF. The CDR3 region has the DNA TGTGCCATCAGTGAGTCGGGGAAAGGGACCGGGGAGCTGTTTTTT.